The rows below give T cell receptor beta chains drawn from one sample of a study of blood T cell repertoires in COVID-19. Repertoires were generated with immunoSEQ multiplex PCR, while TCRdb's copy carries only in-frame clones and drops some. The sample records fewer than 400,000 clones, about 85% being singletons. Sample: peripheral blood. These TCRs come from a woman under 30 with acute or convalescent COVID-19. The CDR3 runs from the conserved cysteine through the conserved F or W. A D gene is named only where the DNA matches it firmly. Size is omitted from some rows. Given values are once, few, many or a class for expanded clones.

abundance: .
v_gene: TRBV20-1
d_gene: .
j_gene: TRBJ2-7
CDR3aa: CSARDEVEQYF
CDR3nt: TGCAGTGCTAGAGATGAGGTCGAGCAGTACTTC

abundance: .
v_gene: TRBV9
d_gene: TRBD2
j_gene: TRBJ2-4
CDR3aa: CASSVAGGSWDIQYF
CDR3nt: TGTGCCAGCAGCGTAGCTGGCGGGAGCTGGGACATTCAGTACTTC

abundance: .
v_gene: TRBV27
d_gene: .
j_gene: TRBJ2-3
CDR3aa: CASSLLPGGTDTQYF
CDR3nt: TGTGCCAGCAGTTTATTACCGGGGGGCACAGATACGCAGTATTTT

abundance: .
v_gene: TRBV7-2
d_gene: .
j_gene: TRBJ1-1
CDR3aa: CASSLLGLWGSLNTEAFF
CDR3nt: TGTGCCAGCAGCTTATTGGGGCTTTGGGGCAGCCTCAACACTGAAGCTTTCTTT

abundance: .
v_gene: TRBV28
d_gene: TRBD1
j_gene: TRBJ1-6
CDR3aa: CASSSDRENSPLHF
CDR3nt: TGTGCCAGCAGCTCGGACAGGGAGAATTCACCCCTCCACTTT

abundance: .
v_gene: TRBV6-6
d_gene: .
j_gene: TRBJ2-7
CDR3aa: CASSYPRTVISEQYF
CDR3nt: TGTGCCAGCAGTTACCCACGAACGGTTATCTCCGAGCAGTACTTC

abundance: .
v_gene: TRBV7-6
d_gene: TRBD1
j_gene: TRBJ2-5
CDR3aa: CASSLGTGGRETQYF
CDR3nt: TGTGCCAGCAGCTTAGGGACAGGGGGCCGGGAGACCCAGTACTTC

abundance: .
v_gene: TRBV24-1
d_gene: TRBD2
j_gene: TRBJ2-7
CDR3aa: CATSASGRFEQYF
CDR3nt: TGTGCCACCAGTGCTAGCGGGAGGTTCGAGCAGTACTTC

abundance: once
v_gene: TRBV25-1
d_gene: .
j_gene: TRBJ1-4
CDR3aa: CASTPHGGSEKLFF
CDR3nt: TGTGCCAGCACCCCCCACGGAGGGAGTGAAAAACTGTTTTTT

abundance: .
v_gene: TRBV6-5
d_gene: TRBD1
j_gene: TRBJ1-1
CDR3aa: CASSPPPGGTEAFF
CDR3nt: TGTGCCAGCAGCCCCCCGCCAGGGGGGACTGAAGCTTTCTTT

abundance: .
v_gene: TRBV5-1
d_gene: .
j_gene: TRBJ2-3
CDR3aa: CASSLSVGTDTQYF
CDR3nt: TGCGCCAGCAGCTTGTCCGTCGGCACAGATACGCAGTATTTT

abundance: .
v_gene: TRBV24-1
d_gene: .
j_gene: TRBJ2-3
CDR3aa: CATSFTSTDTQYF
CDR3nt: TGTGCCACCAGTTTTACTAGCACAGATACGCAGTATTTT

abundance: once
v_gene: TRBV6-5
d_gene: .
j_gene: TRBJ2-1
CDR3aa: CASRDPGTRSYEQFF
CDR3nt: TGTGCCAGCAGAGATCCCGGGACTCGTTCGTATGAGCAGTTCTTC

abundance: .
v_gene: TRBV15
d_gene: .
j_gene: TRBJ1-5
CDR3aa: CATSRDMAGSNQPQHF
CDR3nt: TGTGCCACCAGCAGAGATATGGCAGGTTCAAATCAGCCCCAGCATTTT

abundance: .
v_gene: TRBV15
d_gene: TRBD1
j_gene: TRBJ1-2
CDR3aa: CATSRVFAGGGYGYTF
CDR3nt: TGTGCCACCAGCAGAGTTTTTGCAGGGGGAGGCTATGGCTACACCTTC

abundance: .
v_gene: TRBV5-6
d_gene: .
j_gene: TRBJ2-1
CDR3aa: CASSLVGDRRNEQFF
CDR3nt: TGTGCCAGCAGCTTGGTGGGCGACAGACGGAATGAGCAGTTCTTC

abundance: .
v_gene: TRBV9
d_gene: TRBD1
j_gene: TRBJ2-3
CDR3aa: CASSVGIGGQNADTQYF
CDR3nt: TGTGCCAGCAGCGTAGGGATAGGGGGACAGAACGCAGATACGCAGTATTTT

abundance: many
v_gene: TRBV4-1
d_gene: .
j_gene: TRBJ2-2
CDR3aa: CASSRRVGGDSNTGELFF
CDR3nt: TGCGCCAGCAGCCGGAGAGTAGGCGGGGACTCGAACACCGGGGAGCTGTTTTTT

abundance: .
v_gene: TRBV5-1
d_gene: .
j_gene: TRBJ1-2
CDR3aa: CASSPWGGAGYTF
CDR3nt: TGCGCCAGCAGCCCCTGGGGGGGGGCCGGCTACACCTTC

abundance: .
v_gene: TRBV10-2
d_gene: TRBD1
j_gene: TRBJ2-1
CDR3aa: CASREQGANNEQFF
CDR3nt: TGCGCCAGCAGGGAACAGGGGGCGAACAATGAGCAGTTCTTC

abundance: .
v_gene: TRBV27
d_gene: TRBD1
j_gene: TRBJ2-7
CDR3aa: CASSLAGQGIYEQYF
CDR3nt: TGTGCCAGCAGTCTCGCGGGACAGGGGATCTACGAGCAGTACTTC

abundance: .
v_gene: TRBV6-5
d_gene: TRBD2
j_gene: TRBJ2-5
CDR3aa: CASSYSGTSGQETQYF
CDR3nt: TGTGCCAGCAGTTACTCCGGGACTAGCGGGCAAGAGACCCAGTACTTC

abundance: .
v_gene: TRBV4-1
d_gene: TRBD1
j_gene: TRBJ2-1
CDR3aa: CASSLEGGQGAYNEQFF
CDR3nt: TGCGCCAGCAGCCTCGAGGGAGGACAGGGGGCTTACAATGAGCAGTTCTTC

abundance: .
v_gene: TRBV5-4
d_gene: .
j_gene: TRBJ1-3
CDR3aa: CASKGGRSSGNTIYF
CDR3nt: TGTGCCAGCAAGGGAGGACGGAGCTCTGGAAACACCATATATTTT

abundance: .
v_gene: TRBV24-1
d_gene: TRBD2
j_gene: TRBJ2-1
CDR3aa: CATSASGTSLYNEQFF
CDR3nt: TGTGCCACCAGTGCCTCCGGGACTAGCCTCTACAATGAGCAGTTCTTC

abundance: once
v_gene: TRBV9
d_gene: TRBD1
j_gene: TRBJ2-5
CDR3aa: CASSGLTGGAETQYF
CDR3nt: TGTGCCAGCAGCGGCCTCACAGGGGGCGCGGAGACCCAGTACTTC

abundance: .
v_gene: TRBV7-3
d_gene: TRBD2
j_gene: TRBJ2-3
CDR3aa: CASSLGGRAPDTQYF
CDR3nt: TGTGCCAGCAGCTTGGGCGGGAGGGCCCCAGATACGCAGTATTTT

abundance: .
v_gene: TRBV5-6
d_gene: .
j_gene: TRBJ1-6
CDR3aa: CASSLSRLGNSPLHF
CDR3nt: TGTGCCAGCAGCTTGAGCAGGCTGGGTAATTCACCCCTCCACTTT